A selection of T cell receptor beta chains follows, all from one sample in a study of vaccination and CD4 T cells after COVID-19. No antigen has been identified for these receptors. TCRdb re-called the PCR reads with MiXCR, one entry per CDR3 protein. The sample consists of more than 9,000 distinct CDR3 sequences, roughly 82% of them appearing once. Material: CD4+ T cells from blood, cultured in vitro. The receptor source for this set is a human donor who had recovered from COVID-19. Each CDR3 is given with its conserved first and last residue. Fields, in order: clone size, D gene, J gene, V gene, CDR3 DNA, CDR3 protein. A D gene is named only where the DNA matches it firmly. Size tells how often a clone was seen (once, few, many) or the class of an expanded clone, and some rows leave it out.

. | . | TRBJ1-1 | TRBV4-2 | TGTGCCAGCAGCCAACAAGGGCGACCGACAGAAGCTTTCTTT | CASSQQGRPTEAFF
few | . | TRBJ1-5 | TRBV20-1 | TGCAGTGCCATTATCCCGGGGTCTAGCAATCAGCCCCAGCATTTT | CSAIIPGSSNQPQHF
few | . | TRBJ1-5 | TRBV20-1 | TGCAGTGCTAGAGGGACAGGCAATCAGCCCCAGCATTTT | CSARGTGNQPQHF
few | . | TRBJ1-5 | TRBV15 | TGTGCCACCAGTAAAGGATTTATAGGGAGCAATCAGCCCCAGCATTTT | CATSKGFIGSNQPQHF
. | TRBD1 | TRBJ1-5 | TRBV24-1 | TGTGCCACCAGTGATTCCGGACAGGGGGCGCGACGTCAGCCCCAGCATTTT | CATSDSGQGARRQPQHF
. | TRBD1 | TRBJ1-2 | TRBV20-1 | TGCAGTGCGTATAACACAGGGGGCTCCTATGGCTACACCTTC | CSAYNTGGSYGYTF
once | TRBD2 | TRBJ2-5 | TRBV20-1 | TGCAGTGCAACACTAGCGGGAGCCCCTGGGGCCCAGTACTTC | CSATLAGAPGAQYF
. | . | TRBJ1-2 | TRBV6-1 | TGTGCCAGCAGGGATACCGGGACCGGGGAGGGCGGCTACACCTTC | CASRDTGTGEGGYTF
large | . | TRBJ2-3 | TRBV7-2 | TGTGCCAGCAGCCCTTACACAGATACGCAGTATTTT | CASSPYTDTQYF
. | TRBD1 | TRBJ1-6 | TRBV7-9 | TGTGCCAGCAGCCAGCCGGGACAGGCGAGCTCCTATAATTCACCCCTCCACTTT | CASSQPGQASSYNSPLHF
. | TRBD1 | TRBJ2-2 | TRBV28 | TGTGCCAGCAGTTTATGGGACAGGGGATCGCACGGGGAGCTGTTTTTT | CASSLWDRGSHGELFF
once | . | TRBJ1-2 | TRBV6-2/TRBV6-3 | TGTGCCAGTAAACATGGACAGAGAAGTAATAACTATGGCTACACCTTC | CASKHGQRSNNYGYTF
. | TRBD1 | TRBJ1-2 | TRBV7-2 | TGTGCCAGCAGCTTGCAAGCAGGGGGCGCCTCTTTCGGTGGCTACACCTTC | CASSLQAGGASFGGYTF
. | TRBD1 | TRBJ2-7 | TRBV27 | TGTGCCAGCAGTCCGCAGGGGGTCTCCTACGAGCAGTACTTC | CASSPQGVSYEQYF
. | . | TRBJ1-5 | TRBV6-2/TRBV6-3 | TGTGCCAGCAGGAACAGGGTCTTGAGGCAGCCCCAGCATTTT | CASRNRVLRQPQHF
. | TRBD1 | TRBJ1-2 | TRBV7-8 | TGTGCCAGCAGCCAACGGACAGGGGCTAACTATGGCTACACCTTC | CASSQRTGANYGYTF
. | . | TRBJ2-5 | TRBV30 | TGTGCCTGTATGGGGCCAGAGACCCAGTACTTC | CACMGPETQYF
. | . | TRBJ1-2 | TRBV20-1 | TGCAGTGCCCTAACCCCTAACTATGGCTACACCTTC | CSALTPNYGYTF
. | . | TRBJ1-2 | TRBV10-3 | TGTGCCATCAGTGAGGCAGACAGGAGTGGCTACACCTTC | CAISEADRSGYTF
. | . | TRBJ1-1 | TRBV5-1 | TGCGCCAGCAGCTTGGTTGGGGGGCTCACTGAAGCTTTCTTT | CASSLVGGLTEAFF
. | . | TRBJ1-2 | TRBV25-1 | TGTGCCAGCAGTGAACACCATGGCTACACCTTC | CASSEHHGYTF
. | . | TRBJ1-1 | TRBV15 | TGTGCCACCAGCAGTGATGCCCGTTGGGAAGCTTTCTTT | CATSSDARWEAFF